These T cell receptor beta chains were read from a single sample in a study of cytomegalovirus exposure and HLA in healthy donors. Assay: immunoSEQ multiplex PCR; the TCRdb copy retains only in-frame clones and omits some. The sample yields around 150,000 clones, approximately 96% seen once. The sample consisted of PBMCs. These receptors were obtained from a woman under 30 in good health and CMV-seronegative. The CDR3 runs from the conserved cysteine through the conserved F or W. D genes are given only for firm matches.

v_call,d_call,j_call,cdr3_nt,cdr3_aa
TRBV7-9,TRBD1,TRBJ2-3,TGTGCCAGCAGCTTATTGGGACAGATTAGCACAGATACGCAGTATTTT,CASSLLGQISTDTQYF
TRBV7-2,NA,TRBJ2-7,TGTGCCAGCAGCTTACCGGGAACAGGGTCCTACGAGCAGTACTTC,CASSLPGTGSYEQYF
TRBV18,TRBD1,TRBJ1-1,TGTGCCAGCTCACCCGGGACAGGGGCTGAAGCTTTCTTT,CASSPGTGAEAFF
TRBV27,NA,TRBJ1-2,TGTGCCAGCAGTTCCCCCGGGTGGGGCTCTGGCTACACCTTC,CASSSPGWGSGYTF
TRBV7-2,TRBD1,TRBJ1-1,TGTGCCAGCAGCCTGGGACAGGGGACTGAAGCTTTCTTT,CASSLGQGTEAFF
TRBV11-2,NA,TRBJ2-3,TGTGCCAGCAGCTTGGCAGCAGATACGCAGTATTTT,CASSLAADTQYF
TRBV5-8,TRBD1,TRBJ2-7,TGTGCCAGCAGCTTGGGTGGGACAGGGTTCGGCGAGCAGTACTTC,CASSLGGTGFGEQYF
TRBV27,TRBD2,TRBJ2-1,TGTGCCAGCAGTTTATACCCGATGGTAGCGGGGTACAGCTCCTACAATGAGCAGTTCTTC,CASSLYPMVAGYSSYNEQFF
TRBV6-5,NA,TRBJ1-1,TGTGCCAGCAGTTACGGTGCGCGGACTGAAGCTTTCTTT,CASSYGARTEAFF
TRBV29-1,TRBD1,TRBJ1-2,TGCAGCGGCATAGGACAGGGAAACTATGGCTACACCTTC,CSGIGQGNYGYTF
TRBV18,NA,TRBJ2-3,TGTGCCAGCTCACCGCTTTTCCGGGGGAGCACAGATACGCAGTATTTT,CASSPLFRGSTDTQYF
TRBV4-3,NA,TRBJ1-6,TGCGCCAGCAGCCAAGATTACGGGAATTCACCCCTCCACTTT,CASSQDYGNSPLHF
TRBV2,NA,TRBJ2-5,TGTGCCAGCAGGGAGGAGACCCAGTACTTC,CASREETQYF
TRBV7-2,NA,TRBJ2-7,TGTGCCAGCAGCTTAGAGCAGGGTGTGGGCGAGCAGTACTTC,CASSLEQGVGEQYF
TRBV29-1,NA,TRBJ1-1,TGCAGCGCGTGGCGGGCGGGCACTGAAGCTTTCTTT,CSAWRAGTEAFF